The sequence of this T cell receptor (beta chain) was determined in a study of CD8+CD57+ T cells in acquired aplastic anemia (dated by TCRdb to 2016 to 2019). With respect to the entire study: Extracted DNA from sorted CD4+ and CD8+ cells averaged approximately 3 ug, ranging from roughly 0.17 to 27.4 ug. A CD8+CD57+ expansion meant a frequency higher than the mean frequency seen in healthy subjects.

Findings and caveats that apply to the study as a whole: Around 30 CD8+ CDR3 sequences were found to be shared between patients and controls, but these sequences appeared to be highly expressed in patients and within the immunodominant clones of the patients. Between patients and healthy controls, no significant difference in CD8+ Simpson's diversity was found (P=0.060).

Genomic DNA was used as template for profiling of TCR beta VDJ combinations and CDR3 sequences. An Illumina HiSeq 2000 was used for TCR repertoire sequencing. Per the original workflow: TRBV/TRBJ rearrangement plots, CDR3 size and DJ length profiles, and Simpson's diversity index were used to assess repertoires. Whichever DNA sequence was most abundant in the deep sequencing data was defined as the immunodominant clone. CDR3 amino acid sequences were screened for sharing across subjects and compared with published repertoires and the VDJdb database. TCRdb applied fastp at Q25 and MiXCR to the public reads, then kept only in-frame beta chains. Rows are unified per CDR3 protein, each entry keeping the most common DNA and genes. TCRdb, not the authors, supplied the V and J calls. This sample is represented by roughly 180,000 distinct CDR3 sequences; 45% to 60% of them were singletons. Over 10% of the sample lies in the top ten.

The patients picked for sequencing were ones in whom flow cytometry had shown an expansion of CD8+CD57+ cells. Every patient had severe acquired aplastic anemia, diagnosed using the International Study of Aplastic Anemia and Agranulocytosis and Camitta criteria. Patients had received no therapy at the time of blood sampling. The study deep-sequenced TCR repertoires of sorted CD4+ and CD8+ blood T cells from severe aplastic anemia patients and healthy subjects. Patients were enrolled in the USA under clinicaltrials.gov protocols 00001620, 01623167, 00001397, 00071045, 00081523 and 00961064. Ficoll-Paque density gradient centrifugation was used to isolate peripheral blood mononuclear cells. Before DNA extraction, CD4+ and CD8+ T cells were sorted by FACS or by magnetic beads. CDR1 and CDR2, per the germline V gene, are MNHNS and SASEGT. From cysteine to phenylalanine, the CDR3 is 14 amino acids long. Only the CDR3 DNA is retained, 42 bases long and in frame from the first base. V sheds 7 bases and J sheds 1 base, leaving 12 bases between their ends.

Concerning this clonotype: Which antigen it targets is not known. The input lacks base qualities; no much larger clone sits a single base away.

The sequence links TRBV6-1 to TRBJ2-3; the D gene may be TRBD1 or TRBD2, since each aligns over 5 bases. The source material was sorted CD4+, CD8+, or CD8+CD57+ T cells (not recorded which) from PBMCs. The sequence derives from a human donor with aplastic anemia. The CDR3 sequence is CASNRDRGTDTQYF. The DNA reads TGTGCCAGCAATAGGGACCGAGGCACAGATACGCAGTATTTT.